This T cell receptor (beta chain) was recovered during a study of Ad26.COV2.S vaccination and SARS-CoV-2 variants. In germline, CDR1 is MNHEY, CDR2 SVGEGT. The CDR3 sequence is 12 residues long. The V end lost 2 bases, the J end lost 4 bases, and 2 bases lay between the germline ends. Of note for this clone: The antigen remains undetermined. Different DNA sequences within this sample yield the same CDR3.

Study conclusions and caveats: Placebo recipients and vaccine recipients were similar in non-spike TCR breadth.

Using immunoSEQ multiplex PCR, the repertoire was profiled, and TCRdb retains in-frame clones only, with some absent. The data contain fewer than 400,000 clones, about 82% of them singletons. Indicated treatment: some 20 received Ad26.COV2.S at low or high dose, single or two shots; about 5 received placebo; per-sample allocation not given. Sample collection was performed on day 63 after the first vaccine or placebo injection. It was an adult aged 18-55 years in Boston who was the donor. The sample consisted of peripheral blood, taken in a trial of Ad26.COV2.S vaccine versus placebo. The clonotype comes from a person aged 18-65 years who received the Ad26.COV2.S COVID-19 vaccine or a placebo. The chain links TRBV6-2 or TRBV6-3 to TRBJ2-2; D is ambiguous. The CDR3 nucleotides read TGTGCCAGCAGTTACAGCACCGGGGAGCTGTTTTTT. Translation: CASSYSTGELFF.